A few counts support the clone carrying this TCR beta chain. Its antigen is undetermined. The primer mix had 60 Vbeta and 13 Jbeta primers. Profiling relied on immunoSEQ multiplex PCR, and the TCRdb table lists in-frame clones only, not all of them. Of 85,000 to 130,000 clones in the sample, about 71% were seen once. This sample was included in a study of cytomegalovirus exposure and HLA in healthy donors. Turning to the study itself: HLA-typed donors were the source of some 85 million unique TCRs, which an early data release held.

Regarding the study as a whole: HLA-A and HLA-B allele assignments for most subjects were reportedly predicted accurately using TCR beta sequences. The authors enumerated roughly 160 TCR beta chains as linked to cytomegalovirus.

Trimming stripped 8 bases from V and 1 base from J, with 16 bases between. Germline V gives CDR1 MDHEN, CDR2 SYDVKM. There are 15 residues in the CDR3. The receptor's source is a boy under 18 in good health and CMV-seronegative. The sample was PBMCs. The rearrangement joins TRBV28 to TRBJ2-3; D gene ambiguous. The CDR3 spells CASGTGGSRTDTQYF. The CDR3 DNA follows: TGTGCCAGCGGCACGGGTGGGTCCCGCACAGATACGCAGTATTTT.